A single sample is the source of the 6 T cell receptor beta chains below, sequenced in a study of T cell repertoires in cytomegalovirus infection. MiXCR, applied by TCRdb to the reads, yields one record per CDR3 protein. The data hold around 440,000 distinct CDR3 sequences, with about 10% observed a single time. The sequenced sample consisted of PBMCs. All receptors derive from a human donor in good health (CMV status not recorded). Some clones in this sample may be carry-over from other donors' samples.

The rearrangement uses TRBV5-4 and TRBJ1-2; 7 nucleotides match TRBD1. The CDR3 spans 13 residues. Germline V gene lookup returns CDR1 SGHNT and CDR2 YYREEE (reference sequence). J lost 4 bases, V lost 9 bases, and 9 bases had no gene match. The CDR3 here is CATHGGQSYGYTF. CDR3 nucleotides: TGTGCCACTCACGGGGGACAGAGCTATGGCTACACCTTC.

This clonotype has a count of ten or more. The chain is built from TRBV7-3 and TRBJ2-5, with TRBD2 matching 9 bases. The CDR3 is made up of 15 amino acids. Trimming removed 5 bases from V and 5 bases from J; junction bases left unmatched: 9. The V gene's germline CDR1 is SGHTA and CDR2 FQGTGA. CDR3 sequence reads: CASSVRGGPTETQYF. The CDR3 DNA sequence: TGTGCCAGCAGCGTGCGGGGGGGCCCGACGGAGACCCAGTACTTC.

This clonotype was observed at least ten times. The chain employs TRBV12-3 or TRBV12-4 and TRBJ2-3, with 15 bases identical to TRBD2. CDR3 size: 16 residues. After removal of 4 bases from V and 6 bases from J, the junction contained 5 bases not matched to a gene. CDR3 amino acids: CASSWGLAGGGDTQYF. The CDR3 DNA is TGTGCCAGCAGTTGGGGACTAGCGGGGGGCGGGGATACGCAGTATTTT.

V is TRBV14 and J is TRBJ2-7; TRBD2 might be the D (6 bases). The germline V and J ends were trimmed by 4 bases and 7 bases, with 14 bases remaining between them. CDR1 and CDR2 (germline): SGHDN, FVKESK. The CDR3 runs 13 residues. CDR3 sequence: CASSPGAPGEQYF. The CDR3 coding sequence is TGTGCCAGCAGCCCGGGAGCGCCGGGGGAGCAGTACTTC. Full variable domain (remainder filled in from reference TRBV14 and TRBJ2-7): EAGVTQFPSHSVIEKGQTVTLRCDPISGHDNLYWYRRVMGKEIKFLLHFVKESKQDESGMPNNRFLAERTGGTYSTLKVQPAELEDSGVYFCASSPGAPGEQYFGPGTRLTVT.

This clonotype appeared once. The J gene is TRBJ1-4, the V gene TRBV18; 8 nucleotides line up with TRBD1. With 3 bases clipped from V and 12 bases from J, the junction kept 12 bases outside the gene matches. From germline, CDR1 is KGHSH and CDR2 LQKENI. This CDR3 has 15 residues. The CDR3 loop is CASSPRDRQYRELFF. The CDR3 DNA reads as TGTGCCAGCTCACCTCGGGACAGGCAATACCGAGAACTGTTTTTT.

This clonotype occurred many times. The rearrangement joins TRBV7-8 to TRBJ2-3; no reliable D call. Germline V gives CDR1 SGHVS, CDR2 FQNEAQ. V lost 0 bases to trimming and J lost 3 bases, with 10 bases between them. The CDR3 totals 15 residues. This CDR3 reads CASSLASLRTDTQYF. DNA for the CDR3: TGTGCCAGCAGCTTAGCTAGCCTACGAACAGATACGCAGTATTTT.